The TCR beta chain under discussion was sequenced for a study of T cell responses to AZD1222 COVID-19 vaccine. CDR1 is MNHEY, CDR2 SVGAGI, per germline. Trimming stripped 6 bases from V and 4 bases from J, with 12 bases between. The CDR3 is 14 amino acids. The data were produced by immunoSEQ multiplex PCR, yet TCRdb's version contains in-frame clones alone and is incomplete. The sample lists around 100,000 clones, approximately 83% occurring once. Specimen: peripheral blood, collected on day 0 of AZD1222 vaccination. The clonotype originates from an adult in good health. The chain uses TRBV6-5 and TRBJ2-2; D possibly corresponds to TRBD2 (5 bases). CDR3 nucleotide sequence: TGTGCCAGCAGAGCATCCGCGGGCACCGGGGAGCTGTTTTTT. Protein: CASRASAGTGELFF.